These 32 T cell receptor beta chains share one sample of origin, sequenced in a study of CD8 T cells in ankylosing spondylitis. Findings and caveats of the study: A motif in TCR beta, a set of roughly eight highly homologous variants, appeared characteristic of ankylosing spondylitis blood.

MiXCR, run by TCRdb on the 5' RACE reads, gives a single entry per CDR3 protein. The sample holds 670,000 or so distinct CDR3 sequences, roughly 20% seen once. These receptors have no known antigen. The sequenced material came from blood, either unsorted or a sorted T cell fraction (not recorded which). These receptors were obtained from a male donor with ankylosing spondylitis.

The genes are TRBV19 and TRBJ2-1; D unresolved. Trimming shortened V by 3 bases and J by 8 bases, and 8 bases separated the two germline ends. Germline V gene data show CDR1 as LNHDA and CDR2 as SQIVND (reference sequence). The length of the CDR3 is 12 residues. The CDR3 is CASSIGGDEQFF. In DNA, the CDR3 is TGTGCCAGTAGTATTGGTGGCGATGAGCAGTTCTTC.

The rearrangement joins TRBV29-1 to TRBJ2-3; D is possibly TRBD1 (6 bases). This CDR3 spans 11 amino acids. Germline V gene lookup returns CDR1 SQVTM and CDR2 ANQGSEA. Deletions cut 5 bases from V and 3 bases from J, with 6 bases between. CDR3 in DNA: TGCAGCGTTACAGGGACAGATACGCAGTATTTT. It translates to CSVTGTDTQYF.

This clonotype turned up a few times. This chain joins TRBV6-1 and TRBJ2-7; 7 bases line up with TRBD1. The V segment lost 6 bases and the J segment 2 bases; nucleotides outside the gene matches: 4. This CDR3 spans 13 amino acids. Germline values: CDR1 MNHNS, CDR2 SASEGT. Here the CDR3 reads CASSITGAYEQYF. In nucleotides, the CDR3 is TGTGCCAGCAGCATTACAGGGGCCTACGAGCAGTACTTC.

The J gene is TRBJ2-2, the V gene TRBV9; TRBD2 aligns across 8 bases. V shed 1 base, J shed 7 bases, and the junction held 9 bases outside the gene matches. This CDR3 contains 16 residues. Germline-derived CDR1 and CDR2 are SGDLS and YYNGEE. The CDR3 DNA reads TGTGCCAGCAGCGTACGGCAGCGGGAGCTAGGCGGGGAGCTGTTTTTT. Protein product: CASSVRQRELGGELFF.

This clonotype has a count of ten or more. The chain couples TRBV12-3 or TRBV12-4 to TRBJ1-1, with unresolved D. The CDR3 consists of 16 residues. V was clipped by 4 bases and J by 3 bases, with 18 bases between them. CDR3 amino acids: CASSYKTGVKDTEAFF. CDR3 sequence (DNA): TGTGCCAGCAGTTACAAGACCGGGGTCAAGGACACTGAAGCTTTCTTT.

The sample holds many counts of this clonotype. This rearrangement joins TRBV5-1 to TRBJ2-7, with TRBD1 matching 8 bases. CDR1 and CDR2 (germline): SGHRS, YFSETQ. With V trimmed by 2 bases and J by 2 bases, 3 bases remained unmatched. The CDR3 is 14 amino acids. The chain's CDR3 is CASSFGTGTYEQYF. CDR3 bases: TGCGCCAGCAGCTTTGGGACAGGAACCTACGAGCAGTACTTC.

The V call is TRBV28, the J call TRBJ2-3; 8 bases are a match to TRBD1. The trim removed 5 bases at V and 2 bases at J, leaving 3 bases unmatched. CDR1 MDHEN and CDR2 SYDVKM come from the germline V gene. The CDR3 extends over 14 amino acids. In nucleotides, the CDR3 is TGTGCCAGCAGTGGGACAGGAGACACAGATACGCAGTATTTT. Its translation: CASSGTGDTDTQYF.

This clonotype was seen a handful of times. This chain connects TRBV5-4 to TRBJ2-3; 10 bases align to TRBD2. With V trimmed by 0 bases and J by 8 bases, 6 bases remained unmatched. The CDR3 length is 15 residues. Germline V gives CDR1 SGHNT, CDR2 YYREEE (reference sequence). CDR3 DNA sequence: TGTGCCAGCAGCTTGGAACTAGCGGGGCGAGCTACGCAGTATTTT. Its translation is CASSLELAGRATQYF.

This clonotype was counted at least ten times. The chain recombines TRBV20-1 with TRBJ1-5; D is ambiguous. Trimming removed 0 bases from V and 6 bases from J, with 18 bases in between. The CDR3 sequence is 16 residues long. Germline lookup yields CDR1 DFQATT and CDR2 SNEGSKA (reference sequence). The CDR3 reads CSAREWGPVPSQPQHF. CDR3 nucleotides: TGCAGTGCTAGAGAGTGGGGTCCCGTCCCCTCTCAGCCCCAGCATTTT.

This clonotype was seen a handful of times. The genes are TRBV12-3 or TRBV12-4 and TRBJ1-2; 7 positions match TRBD1. This CDR3 is 15 amino acids long. V lost 6 bases and J lost 0; bases outside the gene matches: 7. CDR3 in amino acids: CASSYGQVANYGYTF. The CDR3 DNA reads as TGTGCCAGCAGCTACGGACAGGTTGCTAACTATGGCTACACCTTC.

This clonotype was recorded a few times. The chain employs TRBV9 and TRBJ2-1; D unclear. The germline V and J ends were trimmed by 0 bases and 7 bases, with 8 bases remaining between them. The CDR3 covers 13 residues. The V gene's germline CDR1 is SGDLS and CDR2 YYNGEE. CDR3: CASSVGTTNEQFF. CDR3 DNA: TGTGCCAGCAGCGTAGGCACCACGAATGAGCAGTTCTTC.

Only a few counts were recorded for this clonotype. The chain recombines TRBV4-1 with TRBJ1-1, with 12 bases fitting TRBD1. The V segment lost 1 base and the J segment 0 bases; nucleotides outside the gene matches: 6. This CDR3 is built from 18 residues. Per the germline V gene, CDR1 is MGHRA and CDR2 is YSYEKL. In DNA, the CDR3 is TGCGCCAGCAGCCAAGTCCCGGGACAGGGGGCAGTGAACACTGAAGCTTTCTTT. This codes for CASSQVPGQGAVNTEAFF.

The chain joins TRBV5-1 to TRBJ2-3; TRBD2 matches 10 bases. Per germline, CDR1 SGHRS and CDR2 YFSETQ. This CDR3 region has 18 residues. The V and J ends lost 0 bases and 2 bases, in that order; junction bases with no gene match: 9. The CDR3 nucleotides are TGCGCCAGCAGCTTGGGAGCTAGCGGGGGACTTTACACAGATACGCAGTATTTT. It encodes CASSLGASGGLYTDTQYF.

The chain recombines TRBV21-1 with TRBJ2-7; the table calls TRBD2, which could not be checked here. TRBV21-1 corresponds to a pseudogene. CDR3 length: 15 residues. The CDR3 nucleotides are TGTGCCAGCAGCAACCAGGACTCCTCACGACGGGAGCAGTACTTC. Translated, it gives CASSNQDSSRREQYF.

The rearrangement joins TRBV7-2 to TRBJ2-7, with 14 bases matching TRBD2. The CDR3 extends over 16 amino acids. In germline, CDR1 is SGHTA, CDR2 FQGNSA. V shed 5 bases, J shed 3 bases, and the junction held 6 bases outside the gene matches. CDR3: CASSPGLAGGLYEQYF. For the CDR3, the DNA is TGTGCCAGCAGCCCTGGACTAGCGGGGGGTCTCTACGAGCAGTACTTC. Filled out from reference TRBV7-2 and TRBJ2-7, the complete variable domain reads GAGVSQSPSNKVTEKGKDVELRCDPISGHTALYWYRQSLGQGLEFLIYFQGNSAPDKSGLPSDRFSAERTGGSVSTLTIQRTQQEDSAVYLCASSPGLAGGLYEQYFGPGTRLTVT.

This clonotype was observed many times. The J gene is TRBJ2-7, the V gene TRBV12-3 or TRBV12-4, with 8 bases lining up with TRBD2. With V trimmed by 5 bases and J by 0 bases, 6 bases remained unmatched. The CDR3 sequence is 15 residues long. The CDR3 sequence is CASSPGLAGSYEQYF. In DNA, the CDR3 is TGTGCCAGCAGTCCGGGGCTAGCGGGCTCCTACGAGCAGTACTTC.

This chain joins TRBV7-9 and TRBJ2-1, with 7 bases identical to TRBD2. CDR3 size: 16 residues. Germline V gives CDR1 SEHNR, CDR2 FQNEAQ (reference sequence). The V gene end was trimmed by 5 bases and the J gene end by 2 bases; junction bases not matched to a gene: 9. The CDR3 sequence is CASSVSWGGAYNEQFF. In DNA form, the CDR3 reads TGTGCCAGCAGCGTTAGCTGGGGGGGGGCCTACAATGAGCAGTTCTTC.

This clonotype was seen only a few times. The chain links TRBV5-1 to TRBJ2-2, with no clear D. Trimming left V 9 bases short and J 2 bases short, with 14 bases between. Per germline, CDR1 SGHRS and CDR2 YFSETQ. The CDR3 extends over 14 amino acids. CDR3 protein: CATQREVNTGELFF. In DNA, the CDR3 is TGCGCCACCCAGCGCGAGGTAAACACCGGGGAGCTGTTTTTT.

In this sample, this clonotype turned up many times. This rearrangement joins TRBV18 to TRBJ1-5; D not certain. With 3 bases removed from V and 5 bases from J, the gap between germline ends came to 8 bases. Germline V gene data show CDR1 as KGHSH and CDR2 as LQKENI. This CDR3 is built from 13 residues. CDR3 in amino acids: CASSPGKDQPQHF. The CDR3 nucleotides are TGTGCCAGCTCACCGGGGAAAGATCAGCCCCAGCATTTT.

This clonotype showed up many times. This sequence joins TRBV20-1 and TRBJ2-7; 8 bases agree with TRBD2. The CDR3 extends over 11 amino acids. Trimming at V came to 6 bases and at J to 3 bases, leaving 1 base not matched to a gene. Germline CDR1 and CDR2: DFQATT and SNEGSKA (reference sequence). DNA for the CDR3: TGCAGTGCCGGGGGGGGCTACGAGCAGTACTTC. This gives the protein CSAGGGYEQYF.

This clonotype was counted between two and nine times. The V gene is TRBV12-3 or TRBV12-4, the J gene TRBJ1-4, with D uncertain. The CDR3 has 12 residues. V was pared by 3 bases and J by 5 bases, with 4 bases between. The CDR3 protein is CASSFQNEKLFF. The CDR3 DNA reads TGTGCCAGCAGTTTCCAGAATGAAAAACTGTTTTTT.

This sequence joins TRBV20-1 and TRBJ1-3; a weak D match, TRBD1 (6 bases). V lost 3 bases, J lost 5 bases, and 11 bases lay in between. There are 13 residues in the CDR3. CDR1 and CDR2 (germline): DFQATT, SNEGSKA (reference sequence). The CDR3 here is CSASYTGRNTIYF. The CDR3 region has the DNA TGCAGTGCTAGTTACACAGGGAGAAACACCATATATTTT.

This clonotype was counted many times. The chain recombines TRBV12-3 or TRBV12-4 with TRBJ1-5, with a tentative D call TRBD1 (6 bases). The CDR3 contains 15 residues. V was clipped by 6 bases and J by 0 bases, with 12 bases between them. The CDR3 reads CASREGHLSNQPQHF. The CDR3 nucleotides read TGTGCCAGCAGGGAGGGACACCTTAGCAATCAGCCCCAGCATTTT.

The chain combines TRBV5-1 with TRBJ1-4; the D gene is possibly TRBD1 (6 bases). Germline CDR1 and CDR2: SGHRS and YFSETQ. Trimming pared 0 bases from V and 8 bases from J, leaving 17 bases between. There are 16 residues in the CDR3. In DNA, the CDR3 is TGCGCCAGCAGCTTGGGACCCGGGACAACTTCCGAAAAACTGTTTTTT. Its protein is CASSLGPGTTSEKLFF.

This clonotype was seen a handful of times. V is TRBV12-3 or TRBV12-4 and J is TRBJ2-3; TRBD2 aligns across 7 bases. With 6 bases clipped from V and 3 bases from J, the junction kept 9 bases outside the gene matches. This CDR3 is built from 15 residues. CDR3 bases: TGTGCCAGCAGCCGCGGACTAGAGAAAACAGATACGCAGTATTTT. Its protein is CASSRGLEKTDTQYF.

The chain employs TRBV20-1 and TRBJ1-2; D not resolved. The germline CDR1 and CDR2 sequences are DFQATT and SNEGSKA (reference sequence). V shed 4 bases and J shed 0 bases, with 9 bases lying between them. The CDR3 covers 13 residues. CDR3 region: CSAKKSTNYGYTF. The CDR3 DNA is TGCAGTGCTAAGAAGTCTACTAACTATGGCTACACCTTC.

The chain couples TRBV27 to TRBJ2-2; 8 nucleotides match TRBD1. Losses at the gene ends were 3 bases for V and 7 bases for J; bases not matched to a gene: 4. Germline V CDR1 and CDR2: MNHEY, SMNVEV (reference sequence). There are 14 residues in the CDR3. CDR3 nucleotide sequence: TGTGCCAGCAGTTTCCAGGGGGCAGGCGGGGAGCTGTTTTTT. It encodes CASSFQGAGGELFF.

V usage is TRBV25-1 and J usage is TRBJ2-7; 8 bases align to TRBD2. Trimming removed 2 bases from V and 4 bases from J; junction bases left unmatched: 13. Germline CDR1 and CDR2: MGHDK and SYGVNS. The CDR3 consists of 17 residues. The CDR3 is CASSEGVGLAGLYEQYF. Written as DNA, the CDR3 is TGTGCCAGCAGTGAAGGGGTAGGGCTAGCGGGCTTGTACGAGCAGTACTTC.

CDR3 residues: CASSFYQGNEAFF. The CDR3 nucleotides are TGTGCCAGCAGCTTCTACCAGGGAAACGAAGCTTTCTTT. The J gene is TRBJ1-1, the V gene TRBV5-6, with a tentative D call TRBD1 (5 bases). This CDR3 is 13 amino acids long. V lost 2 bases, J lost 8 bases, and 13 bases lay in between. CDR1 and CDR2 (germline): SGHDT, YYEEEE. Combining the CDR3 with reference TRBV5-6 and TRBJ1-1 gives the whole variable domain DAGVTQSPTHLIKTRGQQVTLRCSPKSGHDTVSWYQQALGQGPQFIFQYYEEEERQRGNFPDRFSGHQFPNYSSELNVNALLLGDSALYLCASSFYQGNEAFFGQGTRLTVV.

The chain employs TRBV20-1 and TRBJ2-3, with 8 bases lining up with TRBD2. The J segment lost 3 bases and the V segment lost 5 bases, leaving 16 bases of the junction unmatched. The CDR3 extends over 17 amino acids. Looked up from germline, CDR1 is DFQATT and CDR2 is SNEGSKA (reference sequence). Here the CDR3 reads CSAARPLGGVGTDTQYF. DNA of the CDR3: TGCAGTGCTGCGCGCCCACTCGGGGGGGTGGGAACAGATACGCAGTATTTT.

V gene TRBV16 combines with J gene TRBJ2-5; D might be TRBD2 (6 bases). The CDR3 loop spans 13 amino acids. Germline V gives CDR1 KGHSY, CDR2 FQNENV. Trimming took 7 bases from V and 2 from J, leaving 11 bases between them. CDR3 region: CASTQRAQETQYF. CDR3 coding DNA: TGTGCCAGCACCCAGCGGGCACAAGAGACCCAGTACTTC.

The chain employs TRBV12-3 or TRBV12-4 and TRBJ1-6; D is uncertain. The V end was cut by 3 bases, the J end by 7 bases, with 10 bases between. This CDR3 comprises 14 residues. The CDR3 loop is CASSFVGGNSPLHF. For the CDR3, the DNA is TGTGCCAGCAGTTTCGTCGGTGGAAATTCACCCCTCCACTTT.